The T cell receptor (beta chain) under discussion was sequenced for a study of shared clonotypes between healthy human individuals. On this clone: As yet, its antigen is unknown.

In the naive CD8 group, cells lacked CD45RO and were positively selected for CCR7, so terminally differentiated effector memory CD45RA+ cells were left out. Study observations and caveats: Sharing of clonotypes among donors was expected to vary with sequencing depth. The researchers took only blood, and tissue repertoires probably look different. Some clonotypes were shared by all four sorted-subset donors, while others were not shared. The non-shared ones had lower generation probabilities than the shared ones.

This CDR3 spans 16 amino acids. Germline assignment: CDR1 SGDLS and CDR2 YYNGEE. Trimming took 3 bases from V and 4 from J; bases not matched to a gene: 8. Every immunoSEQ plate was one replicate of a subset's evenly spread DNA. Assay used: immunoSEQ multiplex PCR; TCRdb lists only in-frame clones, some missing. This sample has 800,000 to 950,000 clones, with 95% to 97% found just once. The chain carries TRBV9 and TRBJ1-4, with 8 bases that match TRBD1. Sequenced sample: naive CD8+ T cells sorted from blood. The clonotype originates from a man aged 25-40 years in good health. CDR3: CASSAETGAINEKLFF. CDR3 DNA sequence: TGTGCCAGCAGCGCCGAGACAGGGGCCATTAATGAAAAACTGTTTTTT.